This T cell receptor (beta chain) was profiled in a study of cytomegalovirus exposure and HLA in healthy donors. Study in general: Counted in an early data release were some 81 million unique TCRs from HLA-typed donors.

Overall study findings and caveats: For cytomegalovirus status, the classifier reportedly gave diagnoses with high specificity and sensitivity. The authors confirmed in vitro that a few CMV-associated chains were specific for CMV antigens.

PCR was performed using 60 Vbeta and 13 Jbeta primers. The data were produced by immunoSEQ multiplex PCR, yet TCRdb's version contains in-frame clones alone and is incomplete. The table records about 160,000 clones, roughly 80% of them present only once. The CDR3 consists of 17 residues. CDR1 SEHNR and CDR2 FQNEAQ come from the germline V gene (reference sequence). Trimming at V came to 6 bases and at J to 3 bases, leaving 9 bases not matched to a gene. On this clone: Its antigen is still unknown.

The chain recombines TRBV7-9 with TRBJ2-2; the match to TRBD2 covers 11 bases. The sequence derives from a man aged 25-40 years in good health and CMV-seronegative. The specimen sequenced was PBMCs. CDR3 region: CASSRLAGNRDTGELFF. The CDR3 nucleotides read TGTGCCAGCAGTAGACTAGCGGGGAACCGAGACACCGGGGAGCTGTTTTTT.